The present T cell receptor (beta chain) was sequenced within a study of shared clonotypes between healthy human individuals. For the study at large: The plates for each donor numbered three CD4 naive, three CD4 memory, two CD8 naive and one CD8 memory.

The CDR3 runs 15 residues. Germline assignment: CDR1 SGHRS and CDR2 YFSETQ. After removal of 3 bases from V and 9 bases from J, the junction contained 11 bases not matched to a gene. Study processing details: Filtering of immunoSEQ junctional sequences could not match full-length read filtering. TCRdb's table, derived via immunoSEQ multiplex PCR, lists solely in-frame clones and lacks some. From that table come the V and J calls and clone size; the DNA was used to work out D and trimming. The sample lists 90,000 to 130,000 clones, under 70% occurring once. The clonotype originates from a woman under 40 in good health. The sample consisted of memory CD8+ T cells sorted from blood. Subset in this sample: CD45RO+ cells pooled with CCR7-negative TemRA cells. This sequence joins TRBV5-1 and TRBJ2-7, with 11 bases that match TRBD2. CDR3 protein: CASSSGLAAKGGQYF. DNA for the CDR3: TGCGCCAGCAGCTCGGGACTAGCGGCGAAGGGGGGGCAGTACTTC.